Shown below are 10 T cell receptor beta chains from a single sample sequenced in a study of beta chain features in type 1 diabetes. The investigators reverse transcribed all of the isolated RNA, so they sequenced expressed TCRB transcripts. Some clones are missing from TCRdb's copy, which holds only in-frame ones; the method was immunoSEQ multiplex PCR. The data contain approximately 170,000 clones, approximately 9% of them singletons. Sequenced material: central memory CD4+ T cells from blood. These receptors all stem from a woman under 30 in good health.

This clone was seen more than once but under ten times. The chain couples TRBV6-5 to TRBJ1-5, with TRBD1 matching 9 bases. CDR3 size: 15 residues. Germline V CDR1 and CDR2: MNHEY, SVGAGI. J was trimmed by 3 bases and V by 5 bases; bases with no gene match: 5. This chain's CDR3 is CASSPRDRDNQPQHF. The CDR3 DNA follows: TGTGCCAGCAGTCCCCGGGACAGGGACAATCAGCCCCAGCATTTT.

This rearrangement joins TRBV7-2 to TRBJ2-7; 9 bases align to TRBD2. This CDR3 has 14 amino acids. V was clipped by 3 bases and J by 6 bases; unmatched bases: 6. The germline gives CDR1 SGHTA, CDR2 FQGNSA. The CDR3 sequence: CASSFKGLAAEQYF. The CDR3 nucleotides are TGTGCCAGCAGCTTCAAGGGACTAGCCGCCGAGCAGTACTTC.

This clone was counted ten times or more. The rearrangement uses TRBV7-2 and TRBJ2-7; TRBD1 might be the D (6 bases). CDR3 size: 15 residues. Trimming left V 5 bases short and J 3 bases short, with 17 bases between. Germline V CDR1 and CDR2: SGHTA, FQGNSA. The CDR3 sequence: CASSRDNGEIYEQYF. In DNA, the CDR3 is TGTGCCAGCAGCCGGGACAACGGGGAAATCTACGAGCAGTACTTC.

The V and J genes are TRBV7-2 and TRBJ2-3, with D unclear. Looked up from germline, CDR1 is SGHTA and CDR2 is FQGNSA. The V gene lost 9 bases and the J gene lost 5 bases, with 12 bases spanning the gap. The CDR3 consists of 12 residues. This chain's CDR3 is CASRVSGDTQYF. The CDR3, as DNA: TGTGCCAGTCGAGTTTCCGGAGATACGCAGTATTTT.

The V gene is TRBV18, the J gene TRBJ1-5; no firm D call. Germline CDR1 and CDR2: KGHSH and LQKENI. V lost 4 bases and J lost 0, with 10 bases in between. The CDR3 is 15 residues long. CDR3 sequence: CASSLADHSNQPQHF. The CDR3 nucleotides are TGTGCCAGCTCACTCGCAGATCATAGCAATCAGCCCCAGCATTTT.

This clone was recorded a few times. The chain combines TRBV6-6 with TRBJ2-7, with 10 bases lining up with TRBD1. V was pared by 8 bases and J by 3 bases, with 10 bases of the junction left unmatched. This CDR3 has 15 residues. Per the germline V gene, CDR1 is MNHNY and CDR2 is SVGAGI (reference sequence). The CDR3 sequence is CASRPGQGGSYEQYF. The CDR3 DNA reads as TGTGCCAGCCGCCCTGGACAGGGGGGTAGCTACGAGCAGTACTTC.

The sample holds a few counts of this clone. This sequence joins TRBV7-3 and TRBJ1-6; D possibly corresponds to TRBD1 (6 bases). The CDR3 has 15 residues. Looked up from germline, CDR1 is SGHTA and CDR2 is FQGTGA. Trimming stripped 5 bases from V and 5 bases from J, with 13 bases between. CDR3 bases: TGTGCCAGCAGCGCACAGGGACACGATAATTCACCCCTCCACTTT. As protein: CASSAQGHDNSPLHF.

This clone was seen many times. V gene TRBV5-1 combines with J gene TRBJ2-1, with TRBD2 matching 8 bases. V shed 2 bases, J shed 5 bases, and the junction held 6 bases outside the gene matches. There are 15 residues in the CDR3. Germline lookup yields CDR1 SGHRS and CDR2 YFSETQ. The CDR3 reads CASSLSGSLDNEQFF. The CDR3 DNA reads TGCGCCAGCAGCTTAAGCGGGAGCCTGGACAATGAGCAGTTCTTC.

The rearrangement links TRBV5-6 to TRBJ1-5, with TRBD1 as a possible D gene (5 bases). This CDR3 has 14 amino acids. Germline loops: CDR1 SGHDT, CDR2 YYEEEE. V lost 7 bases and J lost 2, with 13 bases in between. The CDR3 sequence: CASARGLGNQPQHF. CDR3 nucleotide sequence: TGTGCCAGCGCTCGGGGGTTAGGCAATCAGCCCCAGCATTTT.

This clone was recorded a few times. CDR3 loop: CASSKSGIQETQYF. The CDR3 DNA reads TGCGCCAGCAGCAAAAGCGGGATTCAAGAGACCCAGTACTTC. This chain connects TRBV5-1 to TRBJ2-5, with 7 nucleotides matching TRBD2. The V gene end was trimmed by 4 bases and the J gene end by 2 bases; junction bases not matched to a gene: 5. Per the germline V gene, CDR1 is SGHRS and CDR2 is YFSETQ. The CDR3 consists of 14 residues.